Below are 23 T cell receptor beta chains sequenced from a single sample in a study of molecular identifiers for immune sequencing clone quantification. TCRdb ran MiXCR on the PCR reads and lists one entry per CDR3 protein. The sample holds around 470,000 distinct CDR3 sequences, 20% to 25% seen once. Sequenced: naive CD8+ T cells from blood, with Jurkat cell RNA spiked in. This sample's subset: FACS-sorted CD8+CD4-CCR7+CD45RA+ naive T cells. The receptors originated from a human donor in good health. Some libraries in this study had Jurkat cell RNA spiked in.

This clonotype was counted between two and nine times. This chain links TRBV6-5 with TRBJ1-1; D is ambiguous. With 5 bases removed from V and 5 bases from J, the gap between germline ends came to 15 bases. The CDR3 runs to 14 residues. Germline CDR1 and CDR2: MNHEY and SVGAGI. DNA of the CDR3: TGTGCCAGCAGTCCTCTACGAGGTGGGACTGAAGCTTTCTTT. Protein product: CASSPLRGGTEAFF.

This clonotype has more than one count but fewer than ten. This sequence joins TRBV28 and TRBJ2-7; 9 positions match TRBD1. Germline assignment: CDR1 MDHEN and CDR2 SYDVKM. This CDR3 contains 19 residues. The junction had 17 bases not matched to a gene; V was cut back by 5 bases and J by 0 bases. CDR3 region: CASSPLGQGRILRSYEQYF. The CDR3 coding sequence is TGTGCCAGCAGTCCACTAGGACAGGGGAGAATCCTCCGCTCCTACGAGCAGTACTTC.

This clonotype was seen more than once but under ten times. This chain joins TRBV5-4 and TRBJ2-1; TRBD2 agrees at 12 bases. CDR1 and CDR2 (germline): SGHNT, YYREEE (reference sequence). This CDR3 contains 17 residues. The V gene end was trimmed by 4 bases and the J gene end by 7 bases; junction bases not matched to a gene: 12. The CDR3 here is CASSPYSSGRALNEQFF. Here the CDR3 DNA reads TGTGCCAGCAGCCCGTACTCTAGCGGGAGGGCGCTTAATGAGCAGTTCTTC.

This clonotype has just a few counts. CDR3 sequence: CASSYVQLNSPLHF. The CDR3 DNA reads as TGTGCCAGCAGTTACGTTCAGCTAAATTCACCCCTCCACTTT. The V and J genes are TRBV6-2 or TRBV6-3 and TRBJ1-6, with unresolved D. The V gene lost 2 bases and the J gene lost 7 bases, with 9 bases spanning the gap. Germline CDR1 and CDR2: MNHEY and SVGEGT. The CDR3 runs to 14 residues.

The table lists this clonotype with many counts. The CDR3 nucleotides read TGTGCCAGCAGTTCGAACCGGGACATCGTTAACTATGGCTACACCTTC. This translates into CASSSNRDIVNYGYTF. V is TRBV27 and J is TRBJ1-2; maybe TRBD1 (6 bases). The CDR3 is 16 residues long. V was trimmed by 4 bases and J by 1 base, leaving 16 bases between them. Germline values: CDR1 MNHEY, CDR2 SMNVEV (reference sequence).

The V and J genes are TRBV12-5 and TRBJ2-1; D might be TRBD2 (7 bases). Trimming took 2 bases from V and 2 from J, leaving 16 bases between them. The germline gives CDR1 LGHNT, CDR2 FRNRAP. There are 17 residues in the CDR3. CDR3 protein: CASGLIYRGAAYNEQFF. Here the CDR3 DNA reads TGTGCTAGTGGTTTGATCTACCGGGGGGCCGCCTACAATGAGCAGTTCTTC.

This clonotype has ten or more counts. The chain recombines TRBV5-4 with TRBJ2-6; D may be TRBD2 (5 bases). Germline V gene lookup returns CDR1 SGHNT and CDR2 YYREEE (reference sequence). V gave up 0 bases and J gave up 4 bases, with 8 bases separating them. The CDR3 extends over 15 amino acids. The CDR3 protein is CASSLAGVGANVLTF. The CDR3 DNA reads as TGTGCCAGCAGCTTGGCCGGGGTCGGGGCCAACGTCCTGACTTTC.

This clonotype has at least ten counts. The CDR3 DNA reads TGTGCCAGCAGCTCCCGGGACAGGCTCCCGGGAACTGAAGCTTTCTTT. As protein: CASSSRDRLPGTEAFF. The chain is built from TRBV14 and TRBJ1-1; TRBD1 aligns across 8 bases. V shed 5 bases and J 5 bases; nucleotides not matched to a gene: 13. The V gene's germline CDR1 is SGHDN and CDR2 FVKESK. CDR3 size: 16 residues.

V is TRBV4-3 and J is TRBJ2-7; D is uncertain. The CDR3 totals 15 residues. The V and J ends lost 0 bases and 1 base respectively, with 10 bases between them. Germline CDR1 and CDR2: LGHNA and YSLEER. The CDR3, as DNA: TGCGCCAGCAGCCAAGATAGGAACCCGTCCTACGAGCAGTACTTC. Protein: CASSQDRNPSYEQYF.

This clonotype was observed a handful of times. The chain links TRBV10-3 to TRBJ2-7; the match to TRBD2 covers 10 bases. This CDR3 comprises 15 residues. After removal of 3 bases from V and 3 bases from J, the junction contained 5 bases not matched to a gene. Germline values: CDR1 ENHRY, CDR2 SYGVKD. CDR3 amino acids: CAISDRLAGGYEQYF. DNA for the CDR3: TGTGCCATCAGTGATCGACTAGCGGGCGGCTACGAGCAGTACTTC.

The chain carries TRBV20-1 and TRBJ1-4, with TRBD1 identical over 7 bases. Germline lookup yields CDR1 DFQATT and CDR2 SNEGSKA (reference sequence). The CDR3 spans 14 residues. Trimming cost V 0 bases and J 8 bases; bases outside gene matches: 6. CDR3 protein: CSARESRGGEKLFF. The CDR3 DNA is TGCAGTGCTAGAGAGTCCAGGGGGGGCGAAAAACTGTTTTTT.

This clonotype was seen more than once but under ten times. V gene TRBV12-3 or TRBV12-4 combines with J gene TRBJ2-2, with D unclear. This CDR3 is 12 amino acids long. Trimming took off 5 bases at V and 7 bases at J, with 8 bases between the two ends. CDR3 sequence reads: CASSEWVGELFF. The CDR3 DNA reads as TGTGCCAGCAGTGAATGGGTCGGGGAGCTGTTTTTT.

The chain links TRBV7-2 to TRBJ2-3; TRBD2 agrees at 7 bases. Germline V gene sequence: CDR1 SGHTA, CDR2 FQGNSA. The V and J ends lost 6 bases and 6 bases, in that order; junction bases with no gene match: 18. This CDR3 spans 17 amino acids. CDR3 sequence (DNA): TGTGCCAGCAGACAACCCGGGGGACTATCTTATCAGGATACGCAGTATTTT. Its protein is CASRQPGGLSYQDTQYF. The full variable domain, in which reference TRBV7-2 and TRBJ2-3 provide the parts outside the CDR3, is GAGVSQSPSNKVTEKGKDVELRCDPISGHTALYWYRQSLGQGLEFLIYFQGNSAPDKSGLPSDRFSAERTGGSVSTLTIQRTQQEDSAVYLCASRQPGGLSYQDTQYFGPGTRLTVL.

As regards this clonotype: A single base separates this from a much larger clone, so it may be a read error. This chain connects TRBV12-3 or TRBV12-4 to TRBJ1-1; 9 bases align to TRBD1. The length of the CDR3 is 14 residues. CDR3 protein: CASGFDRGDTEAFF. CDR3 sequence (DNA): TGTGCCAGCGGTTTTGACAGGGGGGACACTGAAGCTTTCTTT.

The chain carries TRBV27 and TRBJ2-7; D may match TRBD1 or TRBD2 (6 bases each). Trimming cost V 4 bases and J 5 bases, with 15 bases left between them. This CDR3 is built from 14 residues. Per the germline V gene, CDR1 is MNHEY and CDR2 is SMNVEV (reference sequence). The CDR3 sequence: CASSSSTGGNEQYF. CDR3 nucleotides: TGTGCCAGCAGTTCATCGACAGGAGGGAACGAGCAGTACTTC.

This clonotype was picked up many times. The chain recombines TRBV4-2 with TRBJ2-4, with 9 bases aligning to TRBD2. Trimming cost V 0 bases and J 8 bases; bases outside gene matches: 14. Germline lookup yields CDR1 LGHNA and CDR2 YNFKEQ. The CDR3 is 18 residues long. The CDR3 reads CASSQDPAGGSTIDIQYF. The CDR3 region has the DNA TGTGCCAGCAGCCAAGATCCAGCGGGAGGCTCTACGATCGACATTCAGTACTTC.

This clonotype was observed a handful of times. The genes are TRBV7-9 and TRBJ2-1; perhaps TRBD2 as D (6 bases). Per germline, CDR1 SEHNR and CDR2 FQNEAQ (reference sequence). CDR3 length equals 15 residues. Trimming left V 2 bases short and J 2 bases short, with 10 bases between. This CDR3 reads CASSLHGGAYNEQFF. The CDR3 region has the DNA TGTGCCAGCAGCTTACATGGCGGGGCCTACAATGAGCAGTTCTTC.

The table lists this clonotype with a few counts. The chain uses TRBV5-4 and TRBJ1-6, with D unresolved. This CDR3 comprises 15 residues. The V end was cut by 4 bases, the J end by 6 bases, with 14 bases between. Germline V gene sequence: CDR1 SGHNT, CDR2 YYREEE (reference sequence). In nucleotides, the CDR3 is TGTGCCAGCAGCAAAAACCCCCAGGTTAATTCACCCCTCCACTTT. Amino acids: CASSKNPQVNSPLHF.

At least ten counts were recorded for this clonotype. This chain uses TRBV5-6 with TRBJ1-2; no firm D call. This CDR3 region has 14 residues. The germline V gene encodes CDR1 SGHDT and CDR2 YYEEEE. The ends were cut back, 4 bases at V and 6 bases at J, with 16 bases in the middle. The CDR3 bases are TGTGCCAGCAGCCAGTCATCGTTAGTTCATGGCTACACCTTC. Amino acid sequence: CASSQSSLVHGYTF. Based on the CDR3 plus reference TRBV5-6 and TRBJ1-2, the full variable domain is DAGVTQSPTHLIKTRGQQVTLRCSPKSGHDTVSWYQQALGQGPQFIFQYYEEEERQRGNFPDRFSGHQFPNYSSELNVNALLLGDSALYLCASSQSSLVHGYTFGSGTRLTVV.

This clonotype came up many times. The chain links TRBV6-2 or TRBV6-3 to TRBJ2-3; 8 nucleotides agree with TRBD1. Looked up from germline, CDR1 is MNHEY and CDR2 is SVGEGT. This CDR3 region has 15 residues. Trimming at V came to 4 bases and at J to 2 bases, leaving 5 bases not matched to a gene. CDR3 nucleotide sequence: TGTGCCAGCAGTTCCCGGGACAGGATCACAGATACGCAGTATTTT. This sequence encodes CASSSRDRITDTQYF.

At least ten counts were recorded for this clonotype. This chain connects TRBV5-1 to TRBJ2-3, with D hard to call. Trimming cost V 4 bases and J 2 bases, with 14 bases left between them. Germline CDR1 SGHRS, CDR2 YFSETQ. The CDR3 runs to 15 residues. CDR3 nucleotides: TGCGCCAGCAGCGTAGTAGCCCTAAACACAGATACGCAGTATTTT. Its translation is CASSVVALNTDTQYF.

The rearrangement uses TRBV12-3 or TRBV12-4 and TRBJ1-5; no definite D call. The CDR3 runs 14 residues. Trimming took off 10 bases at V and 7 bases at J, with 20 bases between the two ends. The CDR3 reads CANAGRRLGQPQHF. CDR3 in DNA: TGTGCCAATGCAGGACGGCGCCTAGGGCAGCCCCAGCATTTT.

The sample holds many counts of this clonotype. The CDR3 DNA reads as TGCGCCAGCAGCCAAGAATTAACGACCCTGGCGGGAGGGCCGTGGAATGAGCAGTTCTTC. Translated, it gives CASSQELTTLAGGPWNEQFF. V gene TRBV4-3 combines with J gene TRBJ2-1, with 9 bases aligning to TRBD2. From germline, CDR1 is LGHNA and CDR2 YSLEER. The trim removed 0 bases at V and 7 bases at J, leaving 19 bases unmatched. The CDR3 loop spans 20 amino acids.